This entry describes one T cell receptor (beta chain). Its target is unknown. The junction shows a germline mismatch at one end, possibly a read error. This sample was taken from a study of beta chain features in type 1 diabetes. Study in general: Patient and healthy donor groups were alike in age, gender and cell yields.

Every isolated RNA sample was fully reverse transcribed, so sequencing captured expressed TCRB transcripts. This table comes from immunoSEQ multiplex PCR, and its TCRdb copy is limited to in-frame clones, with some not included. The repertoire consists of about 320,000 clones, with 12% to 15% occurring once and the leading ten covering under 8.5%. Germline lookup yields CDR1 MDHEN and CDR2 SYDVKM. The CDR3 runs to 12 residues. Study-level findings and limits: When VDJ junctions were examined, type 1 diabetes patients showed fewer insertions and more deletions.

Input material: central memory CD4+ T cells from blood. The V call is TRBV28, the J call TRBJ2-7, with 8 bases aligning to TRBD1. The receptor's source is a man younger than 45 in good health. The CDR3 DNA sequence: TGTGCCAGCTCCCCTAACAGGGGGTTGGGGAACTTC. Translated: CASSPNRGLGNF.